This T cell receptor beta chain was sequenced in a study of blood T cell repertoires in COVID-19. About the research overall: PBMCs, B-cell-depleted T cells, or T cells provided the cDNA or gDNA that made up the material.

Method: immunoSEQ multiplex PCR; TCRdb's copy keeps in-frame clones and lacks some. Of some 150,000 clones in the sample, more than 70% are singletons; the top ten hold over 10%. V shed 6 bases, J shed 6 bases, and the junction held 10 bases outside the gene matches. From germline, CDR1 is SQVTM and CDR2 ANQGSEA. There are 13 residues in the CDR3. Sequenced: peripheral blood. The chain is built from TRBV29-1 and TRBJ1-1; TRBD1 aligns across 7 bases. This TCR was sampled from a man in his 60s with active or convalescent COVID-19. The CDR3 is CSVMTGIKAEAFF. CDR3 nucleotide sequence: TGCAGCGTGATGACAGGGATTAAAGCTGAAGCTTTCTTT.